This is a list of T cell receptor beta chains from one sample in a study of identifying expanded T cells in peripheral blood. Sequencing used immunoSEQ multiplex PCR; TCRdb keeps in-frame clones, though not all of them. In the table there are approximately 110,000 clones, around nine tenths of which are singletons. Sequenced sample: blood. The receptor set was obtained from a person between 18 and 75 years old in good health. The CDR3 runs from the conserved cysteine through the conserved F or W. The D gene is left open where the match is weak. Clone size is shown for a subset of rows, as once, few, many or a class of expanded clone.

j_call v_call d_call clone_size cdr3_aa cdr3_nt
TRBJ1-2 TRBV19 - few CASSGSSGTLAGYTF TGTGCCAGTAGTGGGTCTTCCGGGACTCTGGCTGGCTACACCTTC
TRBJ1-1 TRBV10-3 TRBD1 - CAISDTQGISEAFF TGTGCCATCAGTGACACACAGGGGATCTCTGAAGCTTTCTTT
TRBJ2-7 TRBV7-2 TRBD2 few CASSLGGSGGGWEQYF TGTGCCAGCAGCTTAGGTGGTAGCGGGGGAGGATGGGAGCAGTACTTC
TRBJ2-2 TRBV27 TRBD1 - CASSPLPGGYTGELFF TGTGCCAGCAGTCCCCTCCCAGGGGGCTACACCGGGGAGCTGTTTTTT
TRBJ2-5 TRBV13 TRBD2 - CASSSSGGYQETQYF TGTGCCAGCAGCTCTTCGGGGGGATACCAAGAGACCCAGTACTTC
TRBJ2-3 TRBV6-1 - - CASNHPGLGKDTQYF TGTGCCAGCAATCACCCCGGGTTAGGAAAAGATACGCAGTATTTT
TRBJ1-1 TRBV2 - - CASSENVGGWDTEAFF TGTGCCAGCAGTGAAAATGTTGGGGGCTGGGACACTGAAGCTTTCTTT
TRBJ1-1 TRBV9 - - CASSALTANTEAFF TGTGCCAGCAGCGCCCTGACAGCGAACACTGAAGCTTTCTTT
TRBJ1-3 TRBV18 TRBD1 - CASSQGQGKGNTIYF TGTGCCAGCTCACAAGGACAGGGAAAGGGAAACACCATATATTTT
TRBJ2-7 TRBV14 TRBD1 - CASSRETGLSLEQYF TGTGCCAGCAGCCGAGAGACAGGGCTCTCTCTAGAGCAGTACTTC
TRBJ2-3 TRBV13 - - CASSLGGGPQYF TGTGCCAGCAGCCTAGGGGGTGGGCCGCAGTATTTT
TRBJ1-5 TRBV7-2 TRBD1 - CASSLEDRGVINQPQHF TGTGCCAGCAGCTTAGAGGACAGGGGTGTTATAAATCAGCCCCAGCATTTT
TRBJ2-2 TRBV29-1 - - CSPLGFDGPIFPGELFF TGCAGCCCACTTGGGTTCGATGGACCGATATTCCCCGGGGAGCTGTTTTTT
TRBJ2-7 TRBV14 TRBD1 - CASSQGAGQAISYEQYF TGTGCCAGCAGCCAAGGGGCGGGACAGGCTATCTCCTACGAGCAGTACTTC
TRBJ2-3 TRBV5-1 - - CASSPGRFEKDTQYF TGCGCCAGCAGCCCTGGGAGGTTTGAAAAAGATACGCAGTATTTT
TRBJ1-2 TRBV2 - once CASSEVIDPGGYGYTF TGTGCCAGCAGTGAAGTTATTGACCCAGGAGGGTATGGCTACACCTTC
TRBJ1-3 TRBV2 - - CASSEGEVTIYF TGTGCCAGCAGTGAAGGGGAGGTGACCATATATTTT
TRBJ1-1 TRBV18 - - CASSPRDTPNTEAFF TGTGCCAGCTCACCCCGGGACACGCCAAACACTGAAGCTTTCTTT
TRBJ1-4 TRBV4-3 - - CASSPRYGEKLFF TGCGCCAGCAGCCCTCGATACGGGGAAAAACTGTTTTTT
TRBJ1-2 TRBV19 - - CASSHSGGGDYGYTF TGTGCCAGTAGTCATTCCGGGGGAGGGGACTATGGCTACACCTTC
TRBJ1-4 TRBV7-9 - - CASSGRVGDNEKLFF TGTGCCAGCAGCGGGCGGGTTGGGGATAATGAAAAACTGTTTTTT
TRBJ1-2 TRBV6-5 TRBD1 - CASSSGQGNGYTF TGTGCCAGCAGTTCCGGACAGGGGAATGGCTACACCTTC
TRBJ1-3 TRBV5-1 - - CASSLNLDTIYF TGCGCCAGCAGCCTTAACCTGGACACCATATATTTT
TRBJ2-1 TRBV15 - - CATSRVVSGGPLNEQFF TGTGCCACCAGCAGAGTCGTATCGGGGGGCCCCTTGAATGAGCAGTTCTTC
TRBJ1-5 TRBV6-1 - - CASSETPGRQLNQPQHF TGTGCCAGCAGTGAAACTCCGGGACGGCAGCTCAATCAGCCCCAGCATTTT
TRBJ1-5 TRBV28 - - CASSLWVGGRQPQHF TGTGCCAGCAGTTTATGGGTCGGGGGTCGTCAGCCCCAGCATTTT
TRBJ1-2 TRBV5-6 - - CASSPVGGPHGYTF TGTGCCAGCAGCCCGGTGGGGGGACCCCATGGCTACACCTTC
TRBJ1-4 TRBV6-5 TRBD1 - CASRRQGLTNEKLFF TGTGCCAGCAGACGACAGGGGCTAACTAATGAAAAACTGTTTTTT
TRBJ2-2 TRBV6-5 - - CASSQHTGELFF TGTGCCAGCAGTCAACACACCGGGGAGCTGTTTTTT
TRBJ2-4 TRBV2 - - CASGGREVERYF TGTGCCAGCGGAGGAAGGGAAGTAGAGCGGTACTTC
TRBJ1-2 TRBV14 TRBD1 - CASSPGQGGYGYTF TGTGCCAGCAGCCCGGGACAGGGAGGCTATGGCTACACCTTC
TRBJ1-6 TRBV18 TRBD1 - CASSPRPGGGSYNSPLHF TGTGCCAGCTCACCACGTCCAGGGGGGGGTTCCTATAATTCACCCCTCCACTTT
TRBJ2-7 TRBV6-1 - - CASNEGGSREQYF TGTGCCAGCAATGAGGGGGGATCTAGGGAGCAGTACTTC
TRBJ2-3 TRBV13 TRBD2 - CASSLAGTSGEDTQYF TGTGCCAGCAGCTTAGCCGGGACTAGCGGGGAGGATACGCAGTATTTT
TRBJ1-5 TRBV19 - - CASSIPGQPQHF TGTGCCAGTAGTATTCCGGGCCAGCCCCAGCATTTT
TRBJ2-1 TRBV4-3 - - CASSQETKDKQFF TGCGCCAGCAGCCAAGAGACGAAAGATAAGCAGTTCTTC
TRBJ1-2 TRBV6-4 TRBD1 - CASSPGQAYGYTF TGTGCCAGCAGTCCGGGACAGGCCTATGGCTACACCTTC